The TCR beta chain described here comes from a study of shared clonotypes between healthy human individuals. Study-level findings and limits: What rarefaction showed was incomplete sorted-subset sequencing despite large depth.

The assay was run at deep level. The assay was immunoSEQ multiplex PCR, and TCRdb's table has in-frame clones only and misses some. The table includes almost 750,000 clones, 72% detected once. The CDR3 is 14 amino acids. The V and J ends lost 0 bases and 9 bases respectively, with 15 bases between them. Per germline, CDR1 MNHNY and CDR2 SVGAGI (reference sequence). This clone was seen a single time. Its antigen is not known. This sequence was found in a woman in her 30s in good health. J is TRBJ2-7 and V is TRBV6-6; possibly TRBD1 or TRBD2 for D (5 bases each). The material sequenced was memory CD4+ T cells sorted from blood. Subset indicated: CD45RA-negative fraction. The CDR3: CASSYSGTSLWQYF. CDR3 DNA sequence: TGTGCCAGCAGTTACTCGGGGACCAGTCTCTGGCAGTACTTC.